The entry that follows covers one T cell receptor beta chain sequence. Other DNA sequences in this specimen translate into the identical CDR3. This specimen belongs to a study of CD8+ T cells in alopecia areata. Investigators isolated RNA and reverse transcribed it into cDNA to act as the sequencing template. Sequenced by immunoSEQ multiplex PCR; TCRdb stores in-frame clones only, minus some. This sample has 180,000 or so clones, with roughly 59% found just once. The receptor was isolated from a human donor with alopecia areata. The source was CD4+ T cells sorted from blood, collected at week 0.

The CDR3 DNA reads TGCGCCAGCAGCTTGGGAAGCACAGATACGCAGTATTTT. Protein sequence: CASSLGSTDTQYF. The chain has TRBV5-1 and TRBJ2-3; D unclear. V was shortened by 0 bases and J by 0 bases, with 2 bases between the two germline ends. The CDR3 consists of 13 residues. Germline CDR1 reads SGHRS; CDR2 reads YFSETQ.